A single T cell receptor beta chain is shown here with its context. Authors' processing steps: Amplifying reference gene primers gave estimates of nucleated cell counts. Clones were sequenced by immunoSEQ multiplex PCR, and TCRdb holds only the in-frame ones, with some missing. Clone size and V and J calls were adopted from that table, with D and trimming inferred from the DNA. The sample holds 150,000 or so clones; 80% to 90% are singletons and the top ten take around 4.5%. This entry is derived from a study of blood T cell repertoires in COVID-19. The wider study: The United States, Italy and Spain provided the acute and convalescent COVID-19 samples. PBMCs, B-cell-depleted T cells, or T cells were the source of the cDNA or gDNA that made up the material.

The origin of this receptor is a man aged 55 to 70 with COVID-19, enrolled during active disease. Material: peripheral blood.

CDR3 sequence (DNA): TGTGCCAGCAGTGGGGGAAGGGGGCGTTTGCAGCCCCAGCATTTT. The encoded protein is CASSGGRGRLQPQHF. This chain links TRBV2 with TRBJ1-5; 7 bases line up with TRBD1. Germline V CDR1 and CDR2: SNHLY, FYNNEI. CDR3 length: 15 amino acids. The J segment lost 7 bases and the V segment lost 4 bases, leaving 10 bases of the junction unmatched.